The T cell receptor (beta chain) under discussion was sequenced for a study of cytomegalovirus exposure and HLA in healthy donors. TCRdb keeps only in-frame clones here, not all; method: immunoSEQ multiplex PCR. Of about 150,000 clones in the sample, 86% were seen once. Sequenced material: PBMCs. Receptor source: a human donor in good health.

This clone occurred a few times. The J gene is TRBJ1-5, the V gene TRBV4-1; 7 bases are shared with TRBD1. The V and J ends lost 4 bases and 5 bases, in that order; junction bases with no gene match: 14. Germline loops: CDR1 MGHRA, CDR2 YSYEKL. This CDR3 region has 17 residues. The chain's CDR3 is CASSPLARQGNHQPQHF. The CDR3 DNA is TGCGCCAGCAGCCCCCTTGCCAGACAGGGAAACCATCAGCCCCAGCATTTT.